These T cell receptor beta chains were read from a single sample in a study of beta chain features in type 1 diabetes. Clones were read by immunoSEQ multiplex PCR, and TCRdb kept only the in-frame ones, dropping some. The sample gives roughly 160,000 clones, about 8% of which show up once; approximately 0.87% is in the top ten. What was sequenced was central memory CD4+ T cells from blood. The origin of the receptors is a woman between 40 and 55 years old with type 1 diabetes. The CDR3 runs from the conserved cysteine through the conserved F or W. The D gene is left open where the match is weak. Expanded clones are given a class, and other clones once, few, many or no size at all.

-	TRBV14	TRBJ2-7	TRBD2	CASSFLAGAYEQYF	TGTGCCAGCAGCTTCCTAGCGGGAGCCTACGAGCAGTACTTC
few	TRBV7-3	TRBJ1-3	TRBD1	CASSFTGVGNTIYF	TGTGCCAGCAGCTTTACAGGGGTCGGAAACACCATATATTTT
-	TRBV19	TRBJ1-1	-	CAAFDMNTEAFF	TGTGCCGCCTTCGACATGAACACTGAAGCTTTCTTT
-	TRBV28	TRBJ2-7	TRBD1	CASSASSDRVYEQYF	TGTGCCAGCAGCGCGTCGTCCGACAGGGTCTACGAGCAGTACTTC
-	TRBV7-2	TRBJ2-5	-	CASSLVEGETQYF	TGTGCCAGCAGCTTAGTTGAGGGTGAGACCCAGTACTTC
-	TRBV5-6	TRBJ2-3	-	CASSLVGQGLDTQYF	TGTGCCAGCAGCTTGGTCGGGCAGGGTTTGGATACGCAGTATTTT
-	TRBV7-2	TRBJ2-7	TRBD2	CASSSSGTSYEQYF	TGTGCCAGCAGTTCCTCCGGGACTAGCTACGAGCAGTACTTC
-	TRBV5-1	TRBJ2-7	TRBD1	CASSLVDRGHVEQYF	TGCGCCAGCAGCTTGGTGGACAGGGGGCACGTCGAGCAGTACTTC
few	TRBV7-3	TRBJ1-1	-	CASSPGRQNTEAFF	TGTGCCAGCAGCCCCGGCAGACAGAACACTGAAGCTTTCTTT
few	TRBV9	TRBJ2-5	-	CASSNSGGGEVTQYF	TGTGCCAGCAGTAACTCAGGGGGAGGCGAAGTGACCCAGTACTTC
-	TRBV7-2	TRBJ2-7	-	CASSPTSYEQYF	TGTGCCAGCAGCCCGACTAGCTACGAGCAGTACTTC
-	TRBV5-1	TRBJ2-6	-	CASSLWGLDGANVLTF	TGCGCCAGCAGCTTGTGGGGGCTAGACGGGGCCAACGTCCTGACTTTC
-	TRBV7-9	TRBJ2-7	TRBD2	CASDVSGSHEQYF	TGTGCCAGCGACGTAAGCGGGAGCCACGAGCAGTACTTC
-	TRBV11-1	TRBJ1-1	-	CASSRDREAFF	TGTGCCAGCAGCCGAGACAGAGAAGCTTTCTTT
few	TRBV30	TRBJ1-1	-	CAWSVGRDTEAFF	TGTGCCTGGAGTGTGGGGAGGGACACTGAAGCTTTCTTT
few	TRBV28	TRBJ2-3	TRBD2	CASSWGTSGATDTQYF	TGTGCCAGCAGTTGGGGGACTAGCGGGGCCACAGATACGCAGTATTTT
few	TRBV29-1	TRBJ1-4	-	CSVLGSNEKLFF	TGCAGCGTACTCGGGAGTAATGAAAAACTGTTTTTT
-	TRBV19	TRBJ1-2	-	CASSRQENYGYTF	TGTGCCAGTAGTCGACAGGAGAACTATGGCTACACCTTC
few	TRBV7-3	TRBJ1-1	TRBD1	CASSLGGTAEAFF	TGTGCCAGCAGCTTAGGGGGGACAGCTGAAGCTTTCTTT
-	TRBV25-1	TRBJ1-4	-	CASSHPGVEKLFF	TGTGCCAGCAGCCACCCAGGGGTAGAAAAACTGTTTTTT
-	TRBV4-1	TRBJ2-5	TRBD1	CASSHAPGQGRETQYF	TGCGCCAGCAGCCATGCACCGGGACAGGGTCGAGAGACCCAGTACTTC
few	TRBV7-2	TRBJ2-7	TRBD2	CASSLDSGGTTYEQYF	TGTGCCAGCAGCTTAGATAGCGGGGGTACCACCTACGAGCAGTACTTC
few	TRBV7-3	TRBJ1-2	-	CASSLMGREDGYTF	TGTGCCAGCAGCTTAATGGGCAGGGAAGACGGCTACACCTTC
few	TRBV19	TRBJ2-1	TRBD1	CASSRDRESEQFF	TGTGCCAGTAGTAGGGACAGGGAATCTGAGCAGTTCTTC
-	TRBV7-2	TRBJ2-1	TRBD2	CASSLGGLAAYNEQFF	TGTGCCAGCAGCTTAGGGGGACTAGCGGCCTACAATGAGCAGTTCTTC
few	TRBV30	TRBJ1-5	-	CAWQQDSNQPQHF	TGTGCCTGGCAACAGGATAGCAATCAGCCCCAGCATTTT
few	TRBV7-9	TRBJ2-7	TRBD2	CASSGERGGYEQYF	TGTGCCAGCAGCGGCGAGCGGGGAGGCTACGAGCAGTACTTC
-	TRBV18	TRBJ1-2	-	CASSRSSGGYTF	TGTGCCAGCTCACGGAGCTCGGGTGGCTACACCTTC
many	TRBV5-5	TRBJ1-5	TRBD1	CASSLESGGQPQHF	TGTGCCAGCAGCTTGGAGTCAGGGGGTCAGCCCCAGCATTTT
-	TRBV19	TRBJ2-1	TRBD2	CASRYRGLAGSQYNEQFF	TGTGCCAGTAGGTATCGGGGACTAGCGGGAAGTCAGTACAATGAGCAGTTCTTC
many	TRBV18	TRBJ2-7	TRBD1	CASSPGQNYEQYF	TGTGCCAGCTCACCGGGACAGAACTACGAGCAGTACTTC
many	TRBV18	TRBJ2-7	-	CASSPAAHSYEQYF	TGTGCCAGCTCACCGGCGGCCCACTCCTACGAGCAGTACTTC
few	TRBV2	TRBJ2-2	TRBD1	CASRPRGGQGSTGELFF	TGTGCCAGCAGGCCCCGAGGGGGACAGGGGTCCACCGGGGAGCTGTTTTTT
-	TRBV20-1	TRBJ2-7	TRBD1	CSARQDREYF	TGCAGTGCTAGGCAGGACAGGGAGTACTTC
-	TRBV6-5	TRBJ1-4	-	CASSYSEGSGEKLFF	TGTGCCAGCAGTTACAGCGAAGGGAGTGGTGAAAAACTGTTTTTT
few	TRBV9	TRBJ2-5	-	CASSVRGGWETQYF	TGTGCCAGCAGCGTAAGGGGAGGTTGGGAGACCCAGTACTTC
-	TRBV29-1	TRBJ2-7	-	CSVIYPPGYEQYF	TGCAGCGTTATATACCCTCCGGGGTACGAGCAGTACTTC
-	TRBV2	TRBJ1-5	TRBD1	CASRNTDRVDHF	TGTGCCAGCAGAAACACAGACAGGGTCGACCATTTT
-	TRBV4-3	TRBJ1-2	-	CASSQEGAVVGYTF	TGCGCCAGCAGCCAAGAAGGGGCAGTAGTCGGCTACACCTTC
few	TRBV2	TRBJ1-5	TRBD1	CASSEDRGEQPQHF	TGTGCCAGCAGTGAAGACAGGGGCGAACAGCCCCAGCATTTT
-	TRBV5-1	TRBJ2-3	TRBD1	CASSLGGQGYTDTQYF	TGCGCCAGCAGCTTGGGTGGACAGGGTTACACAGATACGCAGTATTTT